The rows below give T cell receptor beta chains drawn from one sample of a study of Epstein–Barr virus B cells in breast cancer. TCRdb reprocessed the 5' RACE reads with MiXCR, giving one entry per CDR3 protein. The sample holds 660 or so distinct CDR3 sequences; roughly 45% are singletons and the top ten take 95% to 98%. These receptors are not linked to any known antigen. Specimen: tumor-infiltrating lymphocytes expanded in culture. All receptors derive from a woman aged 40 to 50 with triple-negative breast cancer. CDR3s leave out the opening cysteine and the closing phenylalanine or tryptophan. Fields, in order: V gene, D gene, CDR3 protein. D genes are given only for firm matches.

TRBV6-1 | - | ASSAEGPTYEQY
TRBV30 | - | AWSVRLAYGYT
TRBV7-2 | - | ASSFGPGLAKNIQY
TRBV24-1 | - | ATSDPGPPNTQY
TRBV29-1 | - | SVEGEWNYGYT
TRBV18 | - | ASSPQGGTPYNSPLH
TRBV10-1 | TRBD2 | ASSESMGLRSNEQF
TRBV29-1 | TRBD1 | SGQQGWGMNTEAF
TRBV12-3/TRBV12-4 | TRBD2 | ASKIRTSGLTDTQY
TRBV4-3 | - | ASSQAGITHTQY
TRBV6-5 | - | ASSYFRGFGGNTIY
TRBV9 | - | ASRPGPEFSYNEQF
TRBV9 | - | ASSVYPPGTVGTEAF
TRBV20-1 | - | SARASSWEQY
TRBV19 | TRBD1 | ASRTGAATEAF
TRBV27 | TRBD1 | ASSPITGDNSPLH
TRBV7-6 | - | ASSWVQETQY
TRBV20-1 | - | SAREGGGGRL
TRBV6-4 | TRBD2 | ASSRTSGGSKQF
TRBV20-1 | TRBD2 | SARDLISGRGIDEQF
TRBV7-9 | TRBD2 | ASSLPTSPAQY
TRBV2 | - | ASTEQRTGNTEAF
TRBV20-1 | - | SAQPGPHGNIQY
TRBV7-2 | TRBD1 | ASSQRGTGRLKY
TRBV5-1 | - | ASRYRGGSSYEQY
TRBV10-1 | - | ASSDRGNTEAF
TRBV4-3 | TRBD2 | ASSQNVGREEQF
TRBV5-6 | - | ASSRGRTGTYEQY
TRBV7-2 | - | ASSPDIPSTNYGYT
TRBV19 | - | ASSYTGPIIYGYT
TRBV20-1 | - | SVPAGRTPSYEQY
TRBV9 | - | ASSVGLGQQETQY
TRBV28 | - | ASSYLRQNYGYT
TRBV2 | - | AITGTDSYEQY
TRBV6-2/TRBV6-3 | - | ASRSWTYEQY
TRBV4-1 | - | ASSQTIIMNTEAF
TRBV2 | TRBD2 | ASSDHAGEGGELF
TRBV30 | - | AWRLGTEQY
TRBV20-1 | TRBD2 | SARLYRRGVEETQY
TRBV4-1 | TRBD1 | ASSQAGGRGRNNEQF
TRBV5-4 | TRBD1 | ASSSQGTYEQY
TRBV11-2 | - | ASSLEPGNEQF
TRBV4-1 | TRBD2 | ASSQEGGFNNEQF
TRBV12-3/TRBV12-4 | TRBD1 | ASSAGGQAAYEQY
TRBV6-1 | - | ASSEEAGSYNEQF
TRBV27 | - | ASSPGTANTEAF
TRBV18 | TRBD1 | ASSPTGTGSSYEQY
TRBV18 | - | ASSPVRDHEQY
TRBV7-2 | TRBD2 | ASRPTSGTDTQY
TRBV19 | - | AIMKGGGELF
TRBV3-1 | TRBD2 | ASSLSLAPDTQY
TRBV6-5 | TRBD2 | ASSYSGGGADTQY
TRBV29-1 | TRBD2 | SVDGIAGDLNEQF
TRBV15 | - | ATSKEGGLTHEQF
TRBV4-3 | TRBD2 | ASSQDWTSGSSEQF
TRBV20-1 | TRBD1 | SARDRDLRGYT
TRBV5-1 | - | ASSLARSGTGELF